One and the same sample provided the 10 T cell receptor beta chains below, sequenced in a study of cytomegalovirus exposure and HLA in healthy donors. PCR amplification relied on 60 Vbeta primers (plus 13 Jbeta primers). Measured with immunoSEQ multiplex PCR; TCRdb has only the in-frame clones, and not every one. The profile covers about 120,000 clones, with approximately 76% appearing a single time and approximately 30% taken by the ten largest. Sequences were obtained from PBMCs. The receptors were gathered from a man aged 55-75 years in good health and CMV-seropositive.

The table lists this clone with a few counts. The rearrangement joins TRBV7-9 to TRBJ1-6; D may be TRBD1 (6 bases). Per the germline V gene, CDR1 is SEHNR and CDR2 is FQNEAQ (reference sequence). This CDR3 region has 17 residues. The ends were cut back, 4 bases at V and 9 bases at J, with 22 bases in the middle. The CDR3 sequence: CASSSEGEGSRSSPLHF. The CDR3 DNA sequence: TGTGCCAGCAGCTCGGAGGGGGAGGGCTCAAGGAGTTCACCCCTCCACTTT.

The chain uses TRBV2 and TRBJ1-6, with a weak D call TRBD1 (5 bases). Trimming removed 6 bases at V and 10 bases at J, with 19 bases between. Germline-derived CDR1 and CDR2 are SNHLY and FYNNEI. The CDR3 length is 15 residues. The CDR3 here is CASSPLRGGNSPLHF. CDR3 bases: TGTGCCAGCAGCCCCCTCCGGGGGGGGAACTCACCCCTCCACTTT.

J is TRBJ2-1 and V is TRBV11-2, with TRBD2 matching 9 bases. CDR1 SGHAT and CDR2 FQNNGV come from the germline V gene. The trim removed 3 bases at V and 6 bases at J, leaving 6 bases unmatched. This CDR3 is built from 15 residues. The chain's CDR3 is CASSLGLAGINEQFF. The CDR3, as DNA: TGTGCCAGCAGCTTGGGGCTAGCGGGAATCAATGAGCAGTTCTTC.

The gene calls are TRBV21-1 and TRBJ1-2; TRBD1, the table's D call, lacks a check against the DNA. TRBV21-1 is given as a pseudogene. CDR3 length: 17 residues. CDR3 sequence: CASAPPPGHGRAYGYTF. Here the CDR3 DNA reads TGTGCCAGCGCTCCTCCGCCGGGACACGGTAGAGCCTATGGCTACACCTTC.

This clone was found once. This sequence joins TRBV5-1 and TRBJ2-1; D perhaps matches TRBD2 (7 bases). Trimming removed 0 bases at V and 2 bases at J, with 12 bases between. From germline, CDR1 is SGHRS and CDR2 YFSETQ. The CDR3 is made up of 16 amino acids. As DNA, the CDR3 is TGCGCCAGCAGCTTGGGAGGGGGGGGCCCCTACAATGAGCAGTTCTTC. This gives the protein CASSLGGGGPYNEQFF. Looking up the rest from reference TRBV5-1 and TRBJ2-1 gives the full variable domain: KAGVTQTPRYLIKTRGQQVTLSCSPISGHRSVSWYQQTPGQGLQFLFEYFSETQRNKGNFPGRFSGRQFSNSRSEMNVSTLELGDSALYLCASSLGGGGPYNEQFFGPGTRLTVL.

V is TRBV7-9 and J is TRBJ2-5; 8 nucleotides line up with TRBD2. Unmatched junction bases numbered 5, after V lost 5 bases and J lost 0 bases. The CDR3 has 15 amino acids. Germline V gene sequence: CDR1 SEHNR, CDR2 FQNEAQ (reference sequence). The CDR3: CASSRGGLYQETQYF. As DNA, the CDR3 is TGTGCCAGCAGCCGGGGGGGTCTGTACCAAGAGACCCAGTACTTC.

This clone was found once. The genes are TRBV7-3 and TRBJ1-3; D is possibly TRBD1 (5 bases). CDR3 length: 15 residues. The V gene's germline CDR1 is SGHTA and CDR2 FQGTGA. Between the trimmed V and J ends, which lost 4 bases and 0 bases, there was a span of 10 bases. The CDR3 DNA follows: TGTGCCAGCAGCTCCCAGGGCAACTCTGGAAACACCATATATTTT. Amino acid sequence: CASSSQGNSGNTIYF.

The chain carries TRBV6-5 and TRBJ1-2; maybe TRBD1 (6 bases). Germline V gives CDR1 MNHEY, CDR2 SVGAGI. V lost 6 bases to trimming and J lost 4 bases, with 18 bases between them. The length of the CDR3 is 15 residues. CDR3 DNA: TGTGCCAGCAGCCCGGCTGGAGGGGGGGCCTATGGCTACACCTTC. This sequence encodes CASSPAGGGAYGYTF.

The chain employs TRBV6-6 and TRBJ1-2; 7 bases are a match to TRBD1. Trimming removed 2 bases from V and 6 bases from J; junction bases left unmatched: 9. The CDR3 runs 15 residues. Germline values: CDR1 MNHNY, CDR2 SVGAGI (reference sequence). This chain's CDR3 is CASSYNTGEFNGYTF. CDR3 sequence (DNA): TGTGCCAGCAGTTACAACACAGGGGAATTTAATGGCTACACCTTC.

The chain employs TRBV5-4 and TRBJ1-1; D is unresolved. Trimming shortened V by 0 bases and J by 10 bases, and 13 bases separated the two germline ends. This CDR3 contains 13 residues. The germline gives CDR1 SGHNT, CDR2 YYREEE (reference sequence). The CDR3 DNA is TGTGCCAGCAGCTTGGCCGCGGGGTCTGGAGCTTTCTTT. This translates into CASSLAAGSGAFF.